Following are 15 T cell receptor beta chains from one sample sequenced in a study of spatial heterogeneity in lung cancer. Time point given: blood at routine non-recurrence follow-up after resection. Unsorted whole RNA samples from tumor, nontumor lung or frozen PBMC were sequenced. MiXCR was run by TCRdb on the 5' RACE reads, yielding one entry per CDR3 protein. The profile covers approximately 56,000 distinct CDR3 sequences, with 6% to 8.5% appearing a single time and around 36% taken by the ten largest. Material: PBMCs, obtained at follow-up. The receptors derive from a female donor with early-stage non-small cell lung cancer.

The rearrangement joins TRBV5-1 to TRBJ1-1; D perhaps matches TRBD1 (6 bases). Germline V CDR1 and CDR2: SGHRS, YFSETQ. V was pared by 3 bases and J by 4 bases, with 13 bases between. The CDR3 contains 14 residues. The CDR3 sequence: CASSSGDFGTEAFF. For the CDR3, the DNA is TGCGCCAGCAGCTCAGGGGATTTTGGCACTGAAGCTTTCTTT.

This clonotype was picked up many times. V and J are TRBV20-1 and TRBJ2-1; 8 bases are shared with TRBD2. This CDR3 has 16 amino acids. Germline values: CDR1 DFQATT, CDR2 SNEGSKA (reference sequence). V was pared by 5 bases and J by 3 bases, with 12 bases of the junction left unmatched. CDR3 in DNA: TGCAGTGCTCGACCCCCGAGTAGCGGGATCTACAATGAGCAGTTCTTC. Amino acids: CSARPPSSGIYNEQFF.

In its sample, this clonotype was seen many times. This chain connects TRBV29-1 to TRBJ1-4, with D possibly being TRBD1 (5 bases). Germline V CDR1 and CDR2: SQVTM, ANQGSEA. The germline V and J ends were trimmed by 7 bases and 0 bases, with 9 bases remaining between them. This CDR3 region has 13 residues. CDR3 coding DNA: TGCAGCGCCCAACAGGCAACTAATGAAAAACTGTTTTTT. This translates into CSAQQATNEKLFF. Variable domain in full (rest from reference TRBV29-1 and TRBJ1-4): SAVISQKPSRDICQRGTSLTIQCQVDSQVTMMFWYRQQPGQSLTLIATANQGSEATYESGFVIDKFPISRPNLTFSTLTVSNMSPEDSSIYLCSAQQATNEKLFFGSGTQLSVL.

V and J are TRBV3-1 and TRBJ1-4, with D possibly TRBD1 on 6 matching bases. The CDR3 extends over 21 amino acids. V gave up 1 base and J gave up 0 bases, with 24 bases separating them. The germline V gene has CDR1 LGHDT and CDR2 YNNKEL (reference sequence). The CDR3 is CASSQVVPTLRGASTNEKLFF. CDR3 bases: TGTGCCAGCAGCCAAGTAGTCCCGACGTTAAGGGGGGCCTCAACTAATGAAAAACTGTTTTTT.

This clonotype showed up just a few times. V and J are TRBV5-1 and TRBJ2-3, with D possibly TRBD2 on 7 matching bases. The length of the CDR3 is 15 residues. V dropped 2 bases and J dropped 1 base, with 11 bases sitting between them. The V gene's germline CDR1 is SGHRS and CDR2 YFSETQ. The CDR3 DNA follows: TGCGCCAGCAGCTTTCGGCGGGGGCGCACAGATACGCAGTATTTT. Translated: CASSFRRGRTDTQYF.

This clonotype has a handful of counts. One end of the junction varies from germline; a read error may be responsible. The chain employs TRBV7-8 and TRBJ2-1; 10 bases fit TRBD2. This CDR3 region has 15 residues. Germline-derived CDR1 and CDR2 are SGHVS and FQNEAQ. DNA of the CDR3: TGTGCCAGCAGCCTAGCGGGGGCCAGCTACAATGAGCAGTTCTTC. It translates to CASSLAGASYNEQFF.

In this sample, this clonotype turned up many times. This chain links TRBV10-3 with TRBJ1-5; D not certain. The CDR3 runs 12 residues. The germline gives CDR1 ENHRY, CDR2 SYGVKD. The ends were cut back, 9 bases at V and 7 bases at J, with 13 bases in the middle. The CDR3 nucleotides read TGTGCCATAGGAGGGCATGAACAGCCCCAGCATTTT. Its translation: CAIGGHEQPQHF.

This clonotype was recorded at least ten times. The chain couples TRBV7-9 to TRBJ2-5, with 10 bases lining up with TRBD2. Per the germline V gene, CDR1 is SEHNR and CDR2 is FQNEAQ (reference sequence). The V segment lost 5 bases and the J segment 1 base; nucleotides outside the gene matches: 4. This CDR3 is 15 amino acids long. The CDR3 here is CASSARTSGQETQYF. Here the CDR3 DNA reads TGTGCCAGCAGCGCGCGGACTAGCGGCCAAGAGACCCAGTACTTC.

This clonotype appeared a few times. This sequence joins TRBV20-1 and TRBJ1-3; unclear D gene. The V gene lost 7 bases and the J gene lost 2 bases, with 9 bases spanning the gap. The CDR3 contains 12 residues. Looked up from germline, CDR1 is DFQATT and CDR2 is SNEGSKA (reference sequence). The CDR3 DNA follows: TGCAGTGTGAGAGGGCCTGGAAACACCATATATTTT. Amino acid sequence: CSVRGPGNTIYF.

This chain connects TRBV4-2 to TRBJ2-3; possibly TRBD2 for D (7 bases). The CDR3 sequence is 17 residues long. Trimming took off 3 bases at V and 2 bases at J, with 18 bases between the two ends. CDR1 and CDR2 from the germline V gene are LGHNA and YNFKEQ. CDR3 loop: CASSQLLGGQYTDTQYF. DNA for the CDR3: TGTGCCAGCAGCCAGCTTCTCGGGGGGCAATACACAGATACGCAGTATTTT.

This clonotype has a count of ten or more. This chain uses TRBV4-3 with TRBJ2-1; D is unresolved. CDR3 size: 16 residues. The V gene's germline CDR1 is LGHNA and CDR2 YSLEER. The V and J ends lost 0 bases and 2 bases respectively, with 11 bases between them. Here the CDR3 DNA reads TGCGCCAGCAGCCAAGATCCCGCTGGACCCTACAATGAGCAGTTCTTC. Amino acids: CASSQDPAGPYNEQFF.

The chain carries TRBV5-1 and TRBJ1-2; possibly TRBD1 for D (6 bases). CDR3 length: 14 residues. Looked up from germline, CDR1 is SGHRS and CDR2 is YFSETQ. V lost 0 bases to trimming and J lost 7 bases, with 13 bases between them. In DNA, the CDR3 is TGCGCCAGCAGCTTGGGAACAGGGTTGCGTGGCTACACCTTC. Translating it yields CASSLGTGLRGYTF.

This clonotype turned up a few times. The rearrangement links TRBV11-2 to TRBJ2-3, with D possibly called TRBD1 or TRBD2 (5 bases each). The CDR3 consists of 12 residues. The germline V gene encodes CDR1 SGHAT and CDR2 FQNNGV. V dropped 4 bases and J dropped 11 bases, with 13 bases sitting between them. CDR3 protein: CASSSVGTKQYF. CDR3 nucleotides: TGTGCCAGCAGCTCCGTGGGGACCAAGCAGTATTTT.

Turning to this clonotype: Being one base from a much bigger clone, this may be a read error. The chain combines TRBV18 with TRBJ1-2; D is unresolved. This CDR3 has 14 amino acids. The V gene's germline CDR1 is KGHSH and CDR2 LQKENI. The CDR3 reads CASSPLEGDYSYTF. In DNA form, the CDR3 reads TGTGCCAGCTCCCCCTTGGAGGGTGACTATAGCTACACCTTC. Based on the CDR3 plus reference TRBV18 and TRBJ1-2, the full variable domain is NAGVMQNPRHLVRRRGQEARLRCSPMKGHSHVYWYRQLPEEGLKFMVYLQKENIIDESGMPKERFSAEFPKEGPSILRIQQVVRGDSAAYFCASSPLEGDYSYTFGSGTRLTVV.

At least ten counts were recorded for this clonotype. The gene calls are TRBV24-1 and TRBJ2-3; D unclear. The germline V and J ends were trimmed by 6 bases and 3 bases, with 3 bases remaining between them. The CDR3 runs 11 residues. Germline CDR1 reads KGHDR; CDR2 reads SFDVKD. As DNA, the CDR3 is TGTGCCACCAGTATGACAGATACGCAGTATTTT. Its translation is CATSMTDTQYF.